Listed here is a single T cell receptor beta chain. No antigen is known for it. The data belong to a study of cytomegalovirus exposure and HLA in healthy donors. Study-wide results and caveats: Earlier results showed most TCR beta V segments being productive about 87% or about 30% of the time. TCR sequences were mostly rare, though some public TCRs occurred in many donors. The study listed under 200 cytomegalovirus-associated TCR beta chains. An observed cluster of highly shared sequence variants was recorded as a likely sequencing artifact.

Deletions cut 1 base from V and 5 bases from J, with 20 bases between. The length of the CDR3 is 17 residues. Per germline, CDR1 LGHNA and CDR2 YSLEER. PCR involved 60 Vbeta and 13 Jbeta primers. TCRdb keeps only in-frame clones here, not all; method: immunoSEQ multiplex PCR. The sample has about 200,000 clones, 82% seen once. Sequencing was done on a sample of PBMCs. V usage is TRBV4-3 and J usage is TRBJ2-5, with D possibly TRBD2 on 5 matching bases. The source is a boy younger than 10 in good health and CMV-seronegative. The CDR3 DNA reads as TGCGCCAGCAGCCAAGTTTCCGGGAATTCATTTGGGGAGACCCAGTACTTC. Encoded protein: CASSQVSGNSFGETQYF.